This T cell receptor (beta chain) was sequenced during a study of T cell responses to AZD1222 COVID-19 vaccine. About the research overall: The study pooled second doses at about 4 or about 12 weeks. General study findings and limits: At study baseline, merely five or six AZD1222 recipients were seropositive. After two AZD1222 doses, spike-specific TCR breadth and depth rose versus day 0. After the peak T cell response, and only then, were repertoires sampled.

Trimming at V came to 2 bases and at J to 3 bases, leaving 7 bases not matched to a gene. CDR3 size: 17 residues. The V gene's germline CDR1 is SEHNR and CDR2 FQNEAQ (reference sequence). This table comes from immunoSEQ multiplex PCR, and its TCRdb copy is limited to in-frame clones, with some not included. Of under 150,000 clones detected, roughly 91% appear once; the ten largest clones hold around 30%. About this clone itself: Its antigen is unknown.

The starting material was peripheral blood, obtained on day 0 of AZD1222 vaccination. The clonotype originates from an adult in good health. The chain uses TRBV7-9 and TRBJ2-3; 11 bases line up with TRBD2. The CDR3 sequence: CASSLMWTSGLTDTQYF. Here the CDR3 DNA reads TGTGCCAGCAGCTTAATGTGGACTAGCGGGCTGACAGATACGCAGTATTTT.